Reported below is one T cell receptor beta chain. This receptor's antigen is unknown. Base quality data are lacking; no much larger clone is found one base away. The data were taken from a study of graft-versus-host responses after intestinal transplantation (dated by TCRdb to the early 2020s). Turning to the overall study: Recipients received multivisceral, liver-intestinal, or isolated intestinal transplants. A cohort of 20 to 25 intestinal transplant recipients, including one retransplant, was enrolled, and a few patients lacking pretransplant specimens were excluded. Every recipient was given anti-thymocyte globulin induction, then maintenance tacrolimus and steroids for 2 to 3 years. Donor T cell macrochimerism was defined as a peak of at least 4% donor T cells among recipient peripheral blood mononuclear cells. Instead of going to the commercial service, samples from a few later patients were sequenced in-house on an Illumina MiSeq and processed with MiXCR. Graft-versus-host and host-versus-graft alloreactive T cell clones were tracked in the graft, circulation and bone marrow after intestinal transplantation using bulk TCR-beta CDR3 sequencing. Alloreactive clones were identified by sequencing pre-transplant mixed lymphocyte reaction products and comparing these products with unstimulated pre-transplant donor and recipient T cells.

Blood samples were collected up to 4 times in the first month after transplant and then at least monthly when available. V is clipped by 4 bases and J by 6 bases, and the sequence between their germline boundaries is 19 bases long. The germline V gene encodes CDR1 SGDLS and CDR2 YYNGEE. The CDR3 goes from the cysteine to the phenylalanine over 15 residues. Here the CDR3 DNA is all that survives: 45 bases in frame from base 1. Receptor libraries were prepared by the immunoSEQ multiplex PCR assay. For most patients, genomic DNA was subjected to high-throughput TCR-beta CDR3 sequencing by Adaptive Biotechnologies. As for how the authors treated the data: TCR sequencing data were retrieved from Adaptive's ImmunoSEQ software for some 19 patients, whereas three other patients were processed with MiXCR and VDJtools. CDR3 nucleotide sequences shared by donor and recipient were removed because the origin of these sequences could not be assigned. At least 2-fold expansion over unstimulated cells and a minimum CFSE-low frequency of 0.002% (template counts) or 0.001% (read counts) were required for clones to be classified as alloreactive. Clones were considered mappable if detected in sequenced pre-transplant spleen, lymph node, or MLR CFSE-low populations of the donor or recipient. The cumulative frequency of alloreactive clones was calculated as a percentage of all sequences, weighted by copy number. TCRdb limited this immuneACCESS table to in-frame rearrangements with V and J called. A share of clones is missing; checked studies link under half to unresolved V genes, and the rest is unexplained. V and J calls and clone size come straight from that table; D and trimming were deduced from the DNA. Within this sample are about 6,800 clones, with approximately 90% of them counted one time only. The top ten clones comprise about 4.9% of the sample.

On the study overall, not on this receptor specifically: The conclusions were limited by the relatively low number and heterogeneity of the intestinal transplant patients. Patients with donor T cell macrochimerism had high GvH to HvG T cell clonal ratios in their allografts. GvH clones turned up in recipient bone marrow, with some appearing earlier in ileal mucosa or blood, a pattern consistent with an intestinal mucosal origin. Peak levels of circulating GvH clones were associated with declines in HvG clones early after transplant.

The chain employs TRBV9 and TRBJ1-1, with a tentative D gene TRBD1 over 6 matching bases. This receptor was obtained from a human patient who received an intestinal transplant, so some T cells may come from the graft donor. Sequencing used PBMCs, obtained roughly 89 days after transplant. CDR3 region: CASSPSGAPGAEAFF. The nucleotide sequence reads TGTGCCAGCAGCCCCTCGGGGGCCCCTGGGGCTGAAGCTTTCTTT.